This TCR beta chain was sequenced during a study of blood T cell repertoires in COVID-19. Study as a whole: Samples taken during acute and convalescent COVID-19 were collected in the United States, Italy and Spain.

The data were produced by immunoSEQ multiplex PCR, yet TCRdb's version contains in-frame clones alone and is incomplete. Here the sample spans about 280,000 clones, 85% being singletons. This CDR3 spans 12 amino acids. Germline V gene sequence: CDR1 MNHNY, CDR2 SVGAGI (reference sequence). J gave up 12 bases and V 8 bases, and 5 bases lay outside the gene matches. This clone was seen only once. The TCR was taken from a woman in her forties or fifties who had recovered from COVID-19. The specimen was PBMCs or T cells enriched from blood (not recorded which). This sequence joins TRBV6-6 and TRBJ2-1, with 12 bases lining up with TRBD1. CDR3 DNA sequence: TGTGCCAGCGGGACAGGGGGCATGATGCAGTTCTTC. Translating gives CASGTGGMMQFF.